The entry below describes one T cell receptor (beta chain). These data are taken from a study of a mutant IDH1 vaccine in newly diagnosed glioma. Only in-frame clones appear in the TCRdb table, and some are missing; sequencing was by immunoSEQ multiplex PCR. The table records about 67,000 clones, more than 70% of them present only once. Time point defined: baseline, week 1 (first vaccination visit). Treatment of the sample: pre-vaccination baseline after standard-of-care therapy. There are 16 residues in the CDR3. V lost 4 bases, J lost 0 bases, and 13 bases lay in between. Per germline, CDR1 SEHNR and CDR2 FQNEAQ (reference sequence).

The chain carries TRBV7-9 and TRBJ1-3; D is unclear. This sequence was found in a woman in her late teens or twenties with glioma. Some clones in this sample may be carry-over from other donors' samples. Material: peripheral blood mononuclear cells (PBMCs), obtained from a glioma patient treated with radiotherapy, temozolomide or both. Written as DNA, the CDR3 is TGTGCCAGCAGCTCCTCTGACGGATCCTCTGGAAACACCATATATTTT. This translates into CASSSSDGSSGNTIYF.